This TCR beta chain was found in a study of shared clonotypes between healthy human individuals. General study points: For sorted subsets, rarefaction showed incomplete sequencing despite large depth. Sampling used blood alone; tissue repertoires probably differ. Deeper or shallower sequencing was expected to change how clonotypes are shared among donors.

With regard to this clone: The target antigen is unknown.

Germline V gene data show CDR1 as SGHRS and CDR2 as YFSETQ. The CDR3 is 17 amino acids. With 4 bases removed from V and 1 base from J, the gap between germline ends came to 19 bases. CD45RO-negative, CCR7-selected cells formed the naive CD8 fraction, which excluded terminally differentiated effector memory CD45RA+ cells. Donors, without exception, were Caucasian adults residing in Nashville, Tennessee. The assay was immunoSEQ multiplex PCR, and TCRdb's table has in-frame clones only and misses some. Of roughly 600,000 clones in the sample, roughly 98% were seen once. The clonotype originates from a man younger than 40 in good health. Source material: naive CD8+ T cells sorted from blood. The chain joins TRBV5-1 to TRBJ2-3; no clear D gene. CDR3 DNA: TGCGCCAGCAGCCCTTCTCTATCCCTTGAGGGCACAGATACGCAGTATTTT. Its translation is CASSPSLSLEGTDTQYF.